This TCR beta chain derives from a study of T-cell memory formation after mild COVID-19. Across the study: TCR clustering was largely donor specific. Broader study findings: Contracting CD8+ clones were enriched in EMRA, CD4+ mainly in CM and EM.

The sample holds a few counts of this clonotype. Its specificity is not known. Germline V gene data show CDR1 as SQVTM and CDR2 as ANQGSEA. V was cut by 8 bases and J by 3 bases, with 21 bases left in between. The CDR3 loop spans 15 amino acids. TCRdb analysed the 5' RACE reads with MiXCR anew, one entry per CDR3 protein. The sample carries about 150,000 distinct CDR3 sequences, under 25% recorded once. The rearrangement uses TRBV29-1 and TRBJ2-3, with a weak D call TRBD2 (6 bases). Sequencing was performed on PBMCs or a T cell subset sorted from them (not recorded which). The clonotype was recovered from an adult woman who had mild COVID-19 (a few samples of this study predate the infection). Cell type and time point are not known. The CDR3 spells CSSREVGGVTDTQYF. The CDR3, as DNA: TGCAGCTCGAGGGAGGTAGGCGGGGTGACAGATACGCAGTATTTT.